This is a list of T cell receptor beta chains from one sample in a study of blood T cell repertoires in COVID-19. Method: immunoSEQ multiplex PCR; TCRdb's copy keeps in-frame clones and lacks some. The sample lists some 180,000 clones, about 87% seen once, with 2.5% in the top ten. The sample taken for sequencing was peripheral blood. The source is a woman aged 80 or older with COVID-19, enrolled during active disease. CDR3s include the opening cysteine and the closing phenylalanine or tryptophan. Fields, in order: J gene, V gene, D gene, clone size, CDR3 protein, CDR3 DNA. The D gene is left open where the match is weak. Clone size, where shown, is once, few, many, or a class for clones that have expanded.

>TRBJ2-7|TRBV5-1|NA|NA
CASSSTFTGTSEQYF
TGCGCCAGCAGCTCGACCTTCACAGGGACCTCTGAGCAGTACTTC
>TRBJ2-4|TRBV6-4|NA|NA
CASRSRGAKNIQYF
TGTGCCAGCAGGTCCAGGGGAGCCAAAAACATTCAGTACTTC
>TRBJ2-7|TRBV6-2/TRBV6-3|TRBD2|NA
CASSYAASGSVDEQYF
TGTGCCAGCAGTTACGCCGCTAGCGGGAGTGTCGACGAGCAGTACTTC
>TRBJ1-5|TRBV19|TRBD1|NA
CASNDRDRANQPQHF
TGTGCCAGTAATGACCGGGACAGGGCAAATCAGCCCCAGCATTTT
>TRBJ1-2|TRBV7-2|NA|NA
CASSPLGSSYGYTF
TGTGCCAGCAGCCCCCTCGGGTCTTCCTATGGCTACACCTTC
>TRBJ2-5|TRBV29-1|NA|NA
CSTGTDSQETQYF
TGCAGCACCGGAACGGACAGCCAAGAGACCCAGTACTTC
>TRBJ1-2|TRBV27|TRBD1|few
CASSQQGSYGYTF
TGTGCCAGCAGTCAACAGGGGAGCTATGGCTACACCTTC
>TRBJ2-7|TRBV10-3|NA|NA
CAISETAGEQYF
TGTGCCATCAGTGAAACAGCTGGCGAGCAGTACTTC
>TRBJ2-1|TRBV28|NA|NA
CASSSPASVAHRNEQFF
TGTGCCAGCAGTTCCCCCGCAAGCGTCGCGCACCGCAATGAGCAGTTCTTC
>TRBJ1-1|TRBV24-1|NA|NA
CATSGRDQGTEAFF
TGTGCCACCAGTGGCCGCGACCAGGGCACTGAAGCTTTCTTT
>TRBJ2-1|TRBV28|NA|NA
CASSLIGKYTEQFF
TGTGCCAGCAGTTTAATCGGGAAGTACACTGAGCAGTTCTTC
>TRBJ1-2|TRBV6-2/TRBV6-3|NA|NA
CASSYAQRRNYGYTF
TGTGCCAGCAGTTACGCTCAGAGGAGGAACTATGGCTACACCTTC
>TRBJ1-6|TRBV6-5|TRBD1|NA
CASSYSKGGVSPLHF
TGTGCCAGCAGTTACTCAAAAGGGGGCGTTTCACCCCTCCACTTT
>TRBJ2-1|TRBV6-5|TRBD1|NA
CASTWDRGPNEQFF
TGTGCCAGCACCTGGGACAGGGGGCCCAATGAGCAGTTCTTC
>TRBJ2-5|TRBV10-3|NA|NA
CAISGGLQETQYF
TGTGCCATCAGTGGCGGGTTGCAGGAGACCCAGTACTTC
>TRBJ2-5|TRBV4-2|NA|NA
CASSQKGEGETQYF
TGTGCCAGCAGCCAAAAGGGGGAGGGGGAGACCCAGTACTTC
>TRBJ1-4|TRBV19|NA|NA
CASSIDWPGRPANEKLFF
TGTGCCAGTAGTATAGATTGGCCGGGTCGTCCAGCTAATGAAAAACTGTTTTTT
>TRBJ1-1|TRBV28|TRBD1|NA
CASRDRADTEAFF
TGTGCCAGCAGGGACAGGGCGGACACTGAAGCTTTCTTT
>TRBJ2-1|TRBV24-1|TRBD2|few
CATSAPPLAGSNEQFF
TGTGCCACCAGTGCCCCCCCCCTAGCGGGATCCAATGAGCAGTTCTTC
>TRBJ1-2|TRBV18|NA|once
CASSPRMENYGYTF
TGTGCCAGCTCACCAAGAATGGAGAACTATGGCTACACCTTC
>TRBJ2-3|TRBV6-6|NA|NA
CASKQNTDTQYF
TGTGCCAGCAAACAGAACACAGATACGCAGTATTTT
>TRBJ1-1|TRBV28|NA|NA
CASLFRGGVNTEAFF
TGTGCCAGCCTTTTTCGGGGAGGGGTTAACACTGAAGCTTTCTTT
>TRBJ1-6|TRBV5-1|NA|NA
CASSTERNSPLHF
TGCGCCAGCAGCACAGAACGTAATTCACCCCTCCACTTT
>TRBJ2-3|TRBV6-2/TRBV6-3|NA|NA
CASSSPRDQYF
TGTGCCAGCAGTTCTCCGCGGGACCAGTATTTT
>TRBJ2-7|TRBV5-6|TRBD2|once
CASSLTGTSYHEQYF
TGTGCCAGCAGCTTGACCGGGACTAGCTACCACGAGCAGTACTTC
>TRBJ2-1|TRBV27|TRBD2|NA
CASKSIAGRNNEQFF
TGTGCCAGCAAGTCCATAGCGGGCCGTAACAATGAGCAGTTCTTC
>TRBJ1-1|TRBV25-1|NA|NA
CASSAQSYTEAFF
TGTGCCAGCAGTGCGCAGTCCTACACTGAAGCTTTCTTT
>TRBJ2-1|TRBV7-2|NA|NA
CASSLATAYEQFF
TGTGCCAGCAGCTTAGCCACAGCATATGAGCAGTTCTTC
>TRBJ2-3|TRBV11-3|TRBD2|NA
CASSLGTSGSSDTQYF
TGTGCCAGCAGCTTAGGGACTAGCGGGAGTTCAGATACGCAGTATTTT
>TRBJ2-1|TRBV7-9|TRBD2|NA
CASSSGTSGRVDEQFF
TGTGCCAGCAGCTCCGGGACTAGCGGGAGGGTCGATGAGCAGTTCTTC
>TRBJ1-2|TRBV28|NA|NA
CASSTAYGYTF
TGTGCCAGCAGTACAGCCTATGGCTACACCTTC
>TRBJ1-3|TRBV5-6|NA|NA
CASSLDSYSGNTIYF
TGTGCCAGCAGCTTGGACAGTTACTCTGGAAACACCATATATTTT
>TRBJ2-3|TRBV14|NA|NA
CASSQEGGTGQYF
TGTGCCAGCAGCCAAGAGGGCGGGACCGGGCAGTATTTT
>TRBJ2-2|TRBV24-1|NA|once
CATSVGVTTGELFF
TGTGCCACCAGTGTCGGGGTAACAACCGGGGAGCTGTTTTTT
>TRBJ2-3|TRBV5-8|NA|NA
CASGLFGGVADTQYF
TGTGCCAGCGGCCTTTTTGGAGGGGTGGCAGATACGCAGTATTTT
>TRBJ1-1|TRBV4-1|NA|NA
CASSQNPGHPTEAFF
TGCGCCAGCAGCCAGAATCCGGGACATCCCACTGAAGCTTTCTTT
>TRBJ1-2|TRBV4-1|TRBD1|NA
CASSQGQGGYGYTF
TGCGCCAGCAGCCAAGGACAGGGAGGCTATGGCTACACCTTC
>TRBJ1-1|TRBV19|TRBD1|NA
CASSITGGGSDTEAFF
TGTGCCAGTAGTATTACAGGGGGTGGTTCGGACACTGAAGCTTTCTTT